A single sample gave rise to the 29 T cell receptor beta chains below, sequenced in a study of cytomegalovirus exposure and HLA in healthy donors. In the PCR, 60 Vbeta and 13 Jbeta primers were used. Data came from immunoSEQ multiplex PCR; TCRdb stores just in-frame clones and leaves some out. The sample lists fewer than 150,000 clones; 73% were seen once. The sequencing sample was made of PBMCs. The origin of the receptors is a human donor in good health.

The chain employs TRBV15 and TRBJ2-4; perhaps TRBD2 as D (6 bases). This CDR3 has 14 residues. Germline lookup yields CDR1 LNHNV and CDR2 YYDKDF (reference sequence). The V and J ends lost 6 bases and 1 base respectively, with 10 bases between them. CDR3 sequence (DNA): TGTGCCACCAGGGAGGGAGAGGCCAAAAACATTCAGTACTTC. Translation: CATREGEAKNIQYF.

The rearrangement joins TRBV4-1 to TRBJ1-2; 8 nucleotides match TRBD1. The junction had 3 bases not matched to a gene; V was cut back by 3 bases and J by 0 bases. This CDR3 region has 15 residues. Germline V gene data show CDR1 as MGHRA and CDR2 as YSYEKL. The CDR3 sequence is CASSHPRGPNYGYTF. CDR3 nucleotides: TGCGCCAGCAGCCATCCCAGGGGGCCTAACTATGGCTACACCTTC.

This clone was seen just once. This rearrangement joins TRBV19 to TRBJ1-6; D remains ambiguous. Germline CDR1 and CDR2: LNHDA and SQIVND (reference sequence). V dropped 5 bases and J dropped 0 bases, with 11 bases sitting between them. The CDR3 runs 16 residues. CDR3 sequence reads: CASSSQVGSYNSPLHF. For the CDR3, the DNA is TGTGCCAGTAGTTCTCAGGTGGGCTCCTATAATTCACCCCTCCACTTT.

This chain joins TRBV27 and TRBJ2-1, with a tentative D call TRBD2 (5 bases). Germline lookup yields CDR1 MNHEY and CDR2 SMNVEV (reference sequence). This CDR3 spans 16 amino acids. V was shortened by 4 bases and J by 0 bases, with 13 bases between the two germline ends. The CDR3 DNA reads as TGTGCCAGCAGTTCTAGCTCGGCAATCTCCTACAATGAGCAGTTCTTC. Translated, it gives CASSSSSAISYNEQFF.

The chain combines TRBV7-9 with TRBJ2-2; 10 positions match TRBD2. The CDR3 totals 19 residues. Germline CDR1 SEHNR, CDR2 FQNEAQ (reference sequence). Losses at the gene ends were 7 bases for V and 5 bases for J; bases not matched to a gene: 19. CDR3 sequence (DNA): TGTGCCAGCAACCCCGGAAGCCTAGCGGGGGCTCGGGGGACCGGGGAGCTGTTTTTT. Translation: CASNPGSLAGARGTGELFF.

On this clone: The junction and the germline gene differ at one end; a read error may be behind it. The chain has TRBV13 and TRBJ1-2; weak D call: TRBD1 (5 bases). The CDR3 spans 13 residues. Germline CDR1 reads PRHDT; CDR2 reads FYEKMQ (reference sequence). The CDR3 DNA is TGTGCCAGCAGCTTGGGGGGGGACGGAGGAAGCTCCTTC. It yields the protein CASSLGGDGGSSF.

The chain couples TRBV10-3 to TRBJ2-7; D is perhaps TRBD2 (7 bases). V lost 7 bases to trimming and J lost 5 bases, with 18 bases between them. CDR1 is ENHRY, CDR2 SYGVKD, per germline. The CDR3 spans 14 residues. The CDR3 region is CAINRDSRGDEQYF. The CDR3 DNA reads as TGTGCCATCAACAGGGACTCCCGGGGGGACGAGCAGTACTTC.

The rearrangement links TRBV6-1 to TRBJ2-3; 10 bases align to TRBD2. The CDR3 consists of 15 residues. V shed 6 bases, J shed 4 bases, and the junction held 7 bases outside the gene matches. The V gene's germline CDR1 is MNHNS and CDR2 SASEGT. The CDR3 sequence is CASSASGRGPDTQYF. CDR3 coding DNA: TGTGCCAGCAGCGCTAGCGGGAGAGGCCCAGATACGCAGTATTTT.

V is TRBV7-2 and J is TRBJ2-2; TRBD2 matches at 7 bases. V was clipped by 0 bases and J by 3 bases; unmatched bases: 4. CDR1 and CDR2 from the germline V gene are SGHTA and FQGNSA. This CDR3 region has 16 residues. The CDR3 coding sequence is TGTGCCAGCAGCTTAGCTTCTAGCGGTTACACCGGGGAGCTGTTTTTT. It specifies CASSLASSGYTGELFF. Drawing the rest from reference TRBV7-2 and TRBJ2-2, the complete variable domain is GAGVSQSPSNKVTEKGKDVELRCDPISGHTALYWYRQSLGQGLEFLIYFQGNSAPDKSGLPSDRFSAERTGGSVSTLTIQRTQQEDSAVYLCASSLASSGYTGELFFGEGSRLTVL.

V usage is TRBV10-3 and J usage is TRBJ2-5; TRBD1 matches 7 bases. Germline-derived CDR1 and CDR2 are ENHRY and SYGVKD. The V gene end was trimmed by 7 bases and the J gene end by 4 bases; junction bases not matched to a gene: 6. The CDR3 has 13 residues. The CDR3 coding sequence is TGTGCCATCAAACCGACAGGGATAGAGACCCAGTACTTC. The encoded protein is CAIKPTGIETQYF.

This chain joins TRBV27 and TRBJ2-7; the match to TRBD1 covers 8 bases. CDR1 is MNHEY and CDR2 is SMNVEV in the germline V gene (reference sequence). V lost 2 bases and J lost 5; bases outside the gene matches: 8. The CDR3 sequence is 15 residues long. CDR3 sequence reads: CASSLVRGHGNEQYF. In DNA, the CDR3 is TGTGCCAGCAGTTTAGTCAGGGGGCACGGGAACGAGCAGTACTTC.

CDR3 nucleotides: TGTGCCAGCACCCGAGGGTGGGGACAAATGAACACTGAAGCTTTCTTT. Encoded protein: CASTRGWGQMNTEAFF. The chain employs TRBV7-9 and TRBJ1-1, with D possibly being TRBD1 (6 bases). The V and J ends lost 7 bases and 0 bases respectively, with 18 bases between them. The CDR3 runs to 16 residues. Germline loops: CDR1 SEHNR, CDR2 FQNEAQ (reference sequence).

This clone occurred once. The V gene is TRBV28, the J gene TRBJ2-3; unclear D gene. V lost 4 bases and J lost 5, with 7 bases in between. There are 12 residues in the CDR3. CDR1 and CDR2 (germline): MDHEN, SYDVKM. For the CDR3, the DNA is TGTGCCAGCAGTTCTTTGAGAGATACGCAGTATTTT. Its translation is CASSSLRDTQYF.

This clone showed up just a few times. V is TRBV6-1 and J is TRBJ2-1; 7 nucleotides agree with TRBD1. Germline V CDR1 and CDR2: MNHNS, SASEGT. The CDR3 is 15 residues long. The V segment lost 7 bases and the J segment 0 bases; nucleotides outside the gene matches: 6. The CDR3 DNA follows: TGTGCCAGCAAGAGAACAGGGGCCTCCTACAATGAGCAGTTCTTC. Translated: CASKRTGASYNEQFF.

V and J are TRBV5-1 and TRBJ2-2; TRBD1 aligns across 11 bases. CDR1 and CDR2 from the germline V gene are SGHRS and YFSETQ. V was pared by 3 bases and J by 4 bases, with 5 bases of the junction left unmatched. This CDR3 is 16 amino acids long. CDR3 coding DNA: TGCGCCAGCAGCTGGACAGGGGGCGCTGGCACCGGGGAGCTGTTTTTT. Translation gives CASSWTGGAGTGELFF.

V gene TRBV5-1 combines with J gene TRBJ1-5; tentatively, D is TRBD1 (6 bases). Germline values: CDR1 SGHRS, CDR2 YFSETQ. This CDR3 spans 16 amino acids. Trimming took 1 base from V and 2 from J, leaving 13 bases between them. The CDR3 DNA follows: TGCGCCAGCAGCTTGACAGGGCTCGGTGGCAATCAGCCCCAGCATTTT. Its translation is CASSLTGLGGNQPQHF. The full variable domain, its missing parts supplied by reference TRBV5-1 and TRBJ1-5, is KAGVTQTPRYLIKTRGQQVTLSCSPISGHRSVSWYQQTPGQGLQFLFEYFSETQRNKGNFPGRFSGRQFSNSRSEMNVSTLELGDSALYLCASSLTGLGGNQPQHFGDGTRLSIL.

The rearrangement uses TRBV19 and TRBJ1-4, with D possibly TRBD1 on 6 matching bases. The length of the CDR3 is 14 residues. Deletions cut 3 bases from V and 5 bases from J, with 10 bases between. The germline V gene encodes CDR1 LNHDA and CDR2 SQIVND (reference sequence). This CDR3 reads CASSIGGQNEKLFF. CDR3 coding DNA: TGTGCCAGTAGTATCGGGGGGCAAAATGAAAAACTGTTTTTT.

The chain carries TRBV5-6 and TRBJ2-7, with 7 nucleotides matching TRBD2. V gave up 2 bases and J gave up 2 bases; unmatched junction bases: 4. Germline V gene lookup returns CDR1 SGHDT and CDR2 YYEEEE. The CDR3 is 14 amino acids. Here the CDR3 DNA reads TGTGCCAGCAGCTTTGGGGGGGTAGCCTACGAGCAGTACTTC. It yields the protein CASSFGGVAYEQYF. Based on the CDR3 plus reference TRBV5-6 and TRBJ2-7, the full variable domain is DAGVTQSPTHLIKTRGQQVTLRCSPKSGHDTVSWYQQALGQGPQFIFQYYEEEERQRGNFPDRFSGHQFPNYSSELNVNALLLGDSALYLCASSFGGVAYEQYFGPGTRLTVT.

This clone was seen only a few times. The chain is built from TRBV18 and TRBJ1-2, with 8 positions matching TRBD1. Germline CDR1 and CDR2: KGHSH and LQKENI. The V segment lost 3 bases and the J segment 6 bases; nucleotides outside the gene matches: 6. CDR3 length: 14 residues. CDR3 region: CASSPDREGNGYTF. The DNA for the CDR3 is TGTGCCAGCTCACCGGACAGGGAGGGGAATGGCTACACCTTC.

The V and J genes are TRBV18 and TRBJ1-4; D uncertain. The germline gives CDR1 KGHSH, CDR2 LQKENI. Trimming took 2 bases from V and 0 from J, leaving 7 bases between them. This CDR3 contains 15 residues. The CDR3 DNA reads as TGTGCCAGCTCACCAAGGGAGACAACTAATGAAAAACTGTTTTTT. This gives the protein CASSPRETTNEKLFF.

The rearrangement joins TRBV4-1 to TRBJ2-5, with D maybe TRBD2 (5 bases). Germline CDR1 reads MGHRA; CDR2 reads YSYEKL. V was trimmed by 0 bases and J by 3 bases, leaving 8 bases between them. This CDR3 spans 14 amino acids. CDR3 DNA sequence: TGCGCCAGCAGCCAAGATCCAGCGGAAGAGACCCAGTACTTC. Translating gives CASSQDPAEETQYF.

The chain links TRBV19 to TRBJ2-7, with TRBD1 as a possible D gene (7 bases). This CDR3 spans 14 amino acids. Germline V lookup: CDR1 LNHDA, CDR2 SQIVND (reference sequence). Trimming removed 3 bases at V and 5 bases at J, with 14 bases between. The CDR3 protein is CASSISDREDEQYF. CDR3 nucleotides: TGTGCCAGTAGTATTTCAGACAGGGAGGACGAGCAGTACTTC.

This chain links TRBV5-1 with TRBJ2-1; possible D gene TRBD2, 5 bases. The V end was cut by 0 bases, the J end by 4 bases, with 11 bases between. The CDR3 length is 15 residues. Looked up from germline, CDR1 is SGHRS and CDR2 is YFSETQ. The CDR3 DNA is TGCGCCAGCAGCTTGGCGGCTAGCACGTACAATGAGCAGTTCTTC. Translating it yields CASSLAASTYNEQFF.

The sample holds a few counts of this clone. The chain is built from TRBV5-1 and TRBJ1-4; D is perhaps TRBD1 (6 bases). The ends were cut back, 0 bases at V and 7 bases at J, with 7 bases in the middle. The CDR3 has 13 amino acids. CDR1 is SGHRS and CDR2 is YFSETQ in the germline V gene. The CDR3 DNA reads as TGCGCCAGCAGCTTGGACAGGGTTGAAAAACTGTTTTTT. Translation gives CASSLDRVEKLFF.

In this sample, this clone turned up a few times. The chain uses TRBV28 and TRBJ1-1; 7 bases match TRBD1. This CDR3 is 12 amino acids long. The V gene's germline CDR1 is MDHEN and CDR2 SYDVKM. With 7 bases clipped from V and 8 bases from J, the junction kept 7 bases outside the gene matches. The CDR3 DNA sequence: TGTGCCAGCATCACAGGGACAGACGAAGCTTTCTTT. Translated, it gives CASITGTDEAFF.

The chain has TRBV11-3 and TRBJ2-1; 8 bases are a match to TRBD2. Losses at the gene ends were 5 bases for V and 6 bases for J; bases not matched to a gene: 9. CDR3 length: 15 amino acids. The germline gives CDR1 SGHNT, CDR2 YENEEA. CDR3: CASSPQREWGNEQFF. The CDR3 DNA follows: TGTGCCAGCAGCCCGCAGCGGGAGTGGGGCAATGAGCAGTTCTTC.

Points on this clone: Other DNA sequences in the sample encode the same CDR3. The genes are TRBV7-3 and TRBJ2-1; maybe TRBD2 (6 bases). CDR3 length: 15 residues. The germline V gene encodes CDR1 SGHTA and CDR2 FQGTGA. V lost 1 base and J lost 2, with 9 bases in between. This CDR3 reads CASSLNGGAYNEQFF. CDR3 DNA: TGTGCCAGCAGCTTAAACGGCGGGGCCTACAATGAGCAGTTCTTC. Together with reference TRBV7-3 and TRBJ2-1, the CDR3 gives the full variable domain: GAGVSQTPSNKVTEKGKYVELRCDPISGHTALYWYRQSLGQGPEFLIYFQGTGAADDSGLPNDRFFAVRPEGSVSTLKIQRTERGDSAVYLCASSLNGGAYNEQFFGPGTRLTVL.

V and J are TRBV5-1 and TRBJ2-3; 8 bases match TRBD1. V shed 4 bases and J 5 bases; nucleotides not matched to a gene: 9. The CDR3 has 15 residues. Germline lookup yields CDR1 SGHRS and CDR2 YFSETQ. The chain's CDR3 is CASSNEGDRGDTQYF. CDR3 nucleotides: TGCGCCAGCAGCAACGAGGGAGACAGGGGAGATACGCAGTATTTT.

The V gene is TRBV19, the J gene TRBJ2-6; TRBD1 agrees at 7 bases. The CDR3 is made up of 17 amino acids. J gave up 0 bases and V 5 bases, and 7 bases lay outside the gene matches. CDR1 is LNHDA, CDR2 SQIVND, per germline (reference sequence). CDR3 sequence (DNA): TGTGCCAGTAGTGTACCGGGACAGTCCTCTGGGGCCAACGTCCTGACTTTC. This codes for CASSVPGQSSGANVLTF.